This TCR beta chain was sequenced during a study of T cells after yellow fever vaccination. As TCR cDNA was made by 5'RACE template switching, a universal primer site and UMIs were added. TCRdb recomputed calls from the 5' RACE reads with MiXCR, one row per CDR3 protein. The sample yields about 69,000 distinct CDR3 sequences, about 6% seen once. Whole-study results and caveats: Shared CD4/CD8 clonotypes were a small share, likely from convergent recombination. The secondary response showed a weaker magnitude and a faster peak, day 5 versus 15. In post-booster samples, most primary-vaccination clones reappeared (96% CD4, 75% to 90% CD8).

The table lists this clonotype with many counts. The antigen is not known. CDR3 length equals 16 residues. V lost 3 bases, J lost 0 bases, and 7 bases stayed unmatched. The germline V gene encodes CDR1 SGHTA and CDR2 FQGNSA. The gene calls are TRBV7-2 and TRBJ2-7, with 8 bases aligning to TRBD2. Here the sequenced sample was CD4+ T cells sorted from PBMCs, taken about 2 weeks after the first yellow fever vaccination. The TCR sequence derives from a man aged 18 to 29 who received the YFV17D yellow fever vaccine. Here the CDR3 DNA reads TGTGCCAGCAGCTTCGGGGCGGGGGGTATCTCCTACGAGCAGTACTTC. It translates to CASSFGAGGISYEQYF.